This T cell receptor (beta chain) emerged from a study of neurological immune-mediated disorders. TCRdb called the 5' RACE reads again in MiXCR, with one record for every CDR3 protein. This table has around 37,000 distinct CDR3 sequences, over 12% appearing once. The sequenced sample consisted of PBMCs. Receptors were obtained from a woman aged 45-65 years with HTLV-1-associated myelopathy (HAM/TSP).

This clonotype was picked up many times. J is TRBJ2-3 and V is TRBV7-8; unclear D gene. V dropped 7 bases and J dropped 5 bases, with 13 bases sitting between them. The CDR3 is 13 amino acids. Germline values: CDR1 SGHVS, CDR2 FQNEAQ. The CDR3 coding sequence is TGTGCCAGCAACCCCCGACTCAAAGATACGCAGTATTTT. Its translation is CASNPRLKDTQYF. Full variable domain (rest looked up from reference TRBV7-8 and TRBJ2-3): GAGVSQSPRYKVAKRGQDVALRCDPISGHVSLFWYQQALGQGPEFLTYFQNEAQLDKSGLPSDRFFAERPEGSVSTLKIQRTQQEDSAVYLCASNPRLKDTQYFGPGTRLTVL.